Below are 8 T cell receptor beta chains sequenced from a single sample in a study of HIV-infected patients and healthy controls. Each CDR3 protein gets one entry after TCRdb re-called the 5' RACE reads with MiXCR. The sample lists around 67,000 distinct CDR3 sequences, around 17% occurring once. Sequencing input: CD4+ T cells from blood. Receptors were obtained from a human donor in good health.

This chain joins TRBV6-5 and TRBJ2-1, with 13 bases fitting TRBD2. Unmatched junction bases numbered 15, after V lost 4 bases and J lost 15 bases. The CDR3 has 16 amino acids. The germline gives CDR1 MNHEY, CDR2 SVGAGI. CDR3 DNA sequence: TGTGCCAGCAGTTCCTTGCGGGGGACTAGCGGGGAGGCGTGGTTCTTC. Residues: CASSSLRGTSGEAWFF.

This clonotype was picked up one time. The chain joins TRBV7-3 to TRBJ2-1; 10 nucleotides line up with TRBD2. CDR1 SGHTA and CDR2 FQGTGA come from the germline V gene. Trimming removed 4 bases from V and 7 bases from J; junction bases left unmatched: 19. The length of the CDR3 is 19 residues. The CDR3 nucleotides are TGTGCCAGCAGCTCTAGGGGAGGTGGAGCGGGAGGGCCCCGAAATGAGCAGTTCTTC. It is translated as CASSSRGGGAGGPRNEQFF.

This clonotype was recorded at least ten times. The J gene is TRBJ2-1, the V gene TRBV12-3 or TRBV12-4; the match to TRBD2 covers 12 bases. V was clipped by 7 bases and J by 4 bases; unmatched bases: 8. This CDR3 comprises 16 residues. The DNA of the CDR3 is TGTGCCAGCACCCCTCGGACTAGCGGGACTTACAATGAGCAGTTCTTC. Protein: CASTPRTSGTYNEQFF.

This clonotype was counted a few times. Here the CDR3 reads CASSQTGPGGYTF. CDR3 nucleotides: TGTGCCAGCAGCCAAACAGGGCCAGGGGGCTACACCTTC. The chain uses TRBV4-2 and TRBJ1-2; D is possibly TRBD1 (6 bases). CDR1 is LGHNA, CDR2 YNFKEQ, per germline. The V end lost 2 bases, the J end lost 8 bases, and 12 bases lay between the germline ends. This CDR3 region has 13 residues.

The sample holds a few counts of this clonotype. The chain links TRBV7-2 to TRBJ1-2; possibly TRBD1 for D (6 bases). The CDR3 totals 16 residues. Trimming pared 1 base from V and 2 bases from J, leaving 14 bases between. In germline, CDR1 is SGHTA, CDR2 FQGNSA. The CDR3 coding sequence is TGTGCCAGCAGCTTAGTACAGGGAAATATAAACTATGGCTACACCTTC. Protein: CASSLVQGNINYGYTF.

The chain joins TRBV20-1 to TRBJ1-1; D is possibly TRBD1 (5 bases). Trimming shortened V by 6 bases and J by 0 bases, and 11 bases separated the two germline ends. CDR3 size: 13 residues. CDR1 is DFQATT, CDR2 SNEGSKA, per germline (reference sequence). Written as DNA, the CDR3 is TGCAGTGCCTTGGGGCAGATGAACACTGAAGCTTTCTTT. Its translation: CSALGQMNTEAFF.

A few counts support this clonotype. CDR3 coding DNA: TGTGCCTGTTCTAGGCGGGGGCGAGGGGGAGAGACCCAGTACTTC. Translating it yields CACSRRGRGGETQYF. This chain links TRBV30 with TRBJ2-5; possibly TRBD2 for D (7 bases). Trimming cost V 6 bases and J 4 bases, with 21 bases left between them. The CDR3 has 15 amino acids. CDR1 and CDR2 from the germline V gene are GTSNPN and SVGIG (reference sequence).

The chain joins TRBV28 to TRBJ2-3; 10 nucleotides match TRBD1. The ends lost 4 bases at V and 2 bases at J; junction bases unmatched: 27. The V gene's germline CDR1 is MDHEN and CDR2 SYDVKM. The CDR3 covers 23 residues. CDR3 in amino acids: CASSSRSNLWDRGLGQNTDTQYF. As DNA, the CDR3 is TGTGCCAGCAGTTCGCGCTCGAATCTCTGGGACAGGGGCCTAGGGCAAAACACAGATACGCAGTATTTT.